This T cell receptor (beta chain) emerged from a study of T cells in localized non-small cell lung cancer. Findings of the study overall: When the top 100 tumor clones were examined, a median approximately 59 of them also appeared in the adjacent lung, which was paired and uninvolved. An association was observed between higher blood T cell density and longer overall survival.

With regard to this clone: Its cognate antigen is unknown.

Profiling relied on immunoSEQ multiplex PCR, and the TCRdb table lists in-frame clones only, not all of them. The sample contains 35,000 or so clones, 80% to 90% of which appear only once. The clonotype was recovered from a woman aged 35 to 70 with stage I lung adenocarcinoma. Source: peripheral blood, taken before any cancer treatment.

CDR3 nucleotides: TGCAGCGTTGAACCGGGCAGGGGCCGGGGTAGCACAGATACGCAGTATTTT. It is translated as CSVEPGRGRGSTDTQYF. The chain links TRBV29-1 to TRBJ2-3; perhaps TRBD1 as D (6 bases). CDR1 and CDR2 from the germline V gene are SQVTM and ANQGSEA. The CDR3 length is 17 residues. The V and J ends lost 2 bases and 0 bases respectively, with 18 bases between them.